The clone carrying this T cell receptor (beta chain) was seen only once. Germline values: CDR1 SGDLS, CDR2 YYNGEE. The CDR3 spans 13 residues. With V trimmed by 6 bases and J by 5 bases, 5 bases remained unmatched. The sample is drawn from a study of T cell responses to AZD1222 COVID-19 vaccine. TCRdb's copy holds only in-frame clones and misses some; the assay was immunoSEQ multiplex PCR. This sample carries about 200,000 clones, approximately 90% of them seen once, and the ten largest clones take around 3.5%. This clonotype was obtained from an adult who received the AZD1222 COVID-19 vaccine. This sequence joins TRBV9 and TRBJ1-2, with 9 bases identical to TRBD1. Material: peripheral blood, obtained 28 days after the second AZD1222 dose. The CDR3 sequence is CASTRDREYGYTF. The CDR3 DNA reads as TGTGCCAGCACCAGGGACAGGGAATATGGCTACACCTTC.